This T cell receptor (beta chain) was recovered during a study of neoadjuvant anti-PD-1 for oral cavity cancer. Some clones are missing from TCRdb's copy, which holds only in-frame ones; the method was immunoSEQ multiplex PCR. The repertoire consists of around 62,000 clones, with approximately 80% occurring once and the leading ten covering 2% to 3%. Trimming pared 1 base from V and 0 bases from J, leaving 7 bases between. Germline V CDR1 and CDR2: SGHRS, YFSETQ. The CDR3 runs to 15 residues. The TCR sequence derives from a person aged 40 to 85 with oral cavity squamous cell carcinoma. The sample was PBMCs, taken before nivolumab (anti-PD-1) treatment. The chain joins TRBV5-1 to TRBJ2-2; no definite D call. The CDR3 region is CASSLQQTNTGELFF. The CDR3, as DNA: TGCGCCAGCAGCTTGCAACAGACGAACACCGGGGAGCTGTTTTTT. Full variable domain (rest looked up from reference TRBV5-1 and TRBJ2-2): KAGVTQTPRYLIKTRGQQVTLSCSPISGHRSVSWYQQTPGQGLQFLFEYFSETQRNKGNFPGRFSGRQFSNSRSEMNVSTLELGDSALYLCASSLQQTNTGELFFGEGSRLTVL.